The 17 T cell receptor beta chains presented below share a single source sample, sequenced in a study of blood T cell repertoires in COVID-19. This table comes from immunoSEQ multiplex PCR, and its TCRdb copy is limited to in-frame clones, with some not included. The sample includes 90,000 to 120,000 clones, 86% seen only once; the top ten take approximately 2.6%. The sequencing sample was made of PBMCs or T cells enriched from blood (not recorded which). These receptors were collected from a woman aged 45-60 years who had recovered from COVID-19.

The chain recombines TRBV6-5 with TRBJ2-2, with 7 bases fitting TRBD1. Germline CDR1 is MNHEY and CDR2 is SVGAGI. The CDR3 consists of 11 residues. V was pared by 4 bases and J by 15 bases, with 5 bases of the junction left unmatched. CDR3 loop: CASSSGQTVFF. DNA for the CDR3: TGTGCCAGCAGTTCGGGACAGACGGTGTTTTTT.

Here the CDR3 DNA reads TGTGCCAGCAGCCCCAACAGGGGGCGAAATGGCTACACCTTC. Residues: CASSPNRGRNGYTF. V usage is TRBV27 and J usage is TRBJ1-2; 9 bases fit TRBD1. The germline CDR1 and CDR2 sequences are MNHEY and SMNVEV (reference sequence). The CDR3 is made up of 14 amino acids. With 6 bases clipped from V and 6 bases from J, the junction kept 8 bases outside the gene matches.

The J gene is TRBJ2-3, the V gene TRBV7-3; 7 nucleotides agree with TRBD2. The germline V gene encodes CDR1 SGHTA and CDR2 FQGTGA. V lost 5 bases and J lost 2; bases outside the gene matches: 4. The length of the CDR3 is 14 residues. The CDR3 DNA is TGTGCCAGCAGCAGCGGGGAATCCACAGATACGCAGTATTTT. This gives the protein CASSSGESTDTQYF.

This sequence joins TRBV25-1 and TRBJ1-2; D is perhaps TRBD1 (5 bases). V gave up 0 bases and J gave up 4 bases, with 12 bases separating them. The CDR3 has 15 residues. Germline V gene data show CDR1 as MGHDK and CDR2 as SYGVNS. The CDR3, as DNA: TGTGCCAGCAGTGAATACGCAGGGCCCTTCTATGGCTACACCTTC. This codes for CASSEYAGPFYGYTF.

This chain joins TRBV7-3 and TRBJ2-1, with TRBD2 matching 11 bases. With 5 bases clipped from V and 4 bases from J, the junction kept 4 bases outside the gene matches. The CDR3 has 15 residues. CDR1 is SGHTA and CDR2 is FQGTGA in the germline V gene. CDR3 protein: CASSPRLAGYNEQFF. The CDR3 region has the DNA TGTGCCAGCAGCCCCCGACTAGCGGGATACAATGAGCAGTTCTTC.

This sequence joins TRBV15 and TRBJ2-1; tentatively, D is TRBD2 (6 bases). Per the germline V gene, CDR1 is LNHNV and CDR2 is YYDKDF (reference sequence). The V end was cut by 1 base, the J end by 1 base, with 11 bases between. The CDR3 is 16 amino acids. CDR3 amino acids: CATSRVGGASYNEQFF. CDR3 in DNA: TGTGCCACCAGCAGAGTAGGCGGGGCATCCTACAATGAGCAGTTCTTC.

This chain uses TRBV20-1 with TRBJ2-3; D not resolved. Germline V gene data show CDR1 as DFQATT and CDR2 as SNEGSKA (reference sequence). With 1 base removed from V and 14 bases from J, the gap between germline ends came to 13 bases. CDR3 length equals 11 residues. CDR3 amino acids: CSARVDKELYF. The CDR3, as DNA: TGCAGTGCTAGAGTCGACAAGGAACTGTATTTT.

The V call is TRBV5-1, the J call TRBJ2-6; possible D gene TRBD1, 6 bases. This CDR3 is 18 amino acids long. Trimming shortened V by 3 bases and J by 3 bases, and 19 bases separated the two germline ends. CDR1 and CDR2 from the germline V gene are SGHRS and YFSETQ. The CDR3 sequence: CASSSAGPQGFGANVLTF. CDR3 bases: TGCGCCAGCAGCTCGGCAGGGCCCCAGGGGTTTGGGGCCAACGTCCTGACTTTC.

The genes are TRBV14 and TRBJ2-1, with 8 bases fitting TRBD2. Losses at the gene ends were 5 bases for V and 4 bases for J; bases not matched to a gene: 4. The CDR3 totals 14 residues. In germline, CDR1 is SGHDN, CDR2 FVKESK. The CDR3 loop is CASSRLAPYNEQFF. The DNA for the CDR3 is TGTGCCAGCAGCAGACTAGCGCCTTACAATGAGCAGTTCTTC.

V and J are TRBV4-1 and TRBJ2-7; perhaps TRBD1 as D (5 bases). Trimming shortened V by 2 bases and J by 0 bases, and 11 bases separated the two germline ends. CDR3 length: 15 residues. Germline V lookup: CDR1 MGHRA, CDR2 YSYEKL. The CDR3 region is CASSQPTGSSYEQYF. The CDR3 DNA reads TGCGCCAGCAGCCAACCAACAGGTAGCTCCTACGAGCAGTACTTC.

The chain uses TRBV30 and TRBJ2-7; D possibly corresponds to TRBD2 (6 bases). With 1 base removed from V and 7 bases from J, the gap between germline ends came to 14 bases. The CDR3 loop spans 13 amino acids. The germline V gene has CDR1 GTSNPN and CDR2 SVGIG (reference sequence). The chain's CDR3 is CAWSAFSAGEQYF. The CDR3 DNA reads TGTGCCTGGAGTGCCTTTTCCGCGGGGGAGCAGTACTTC.

The chain uses TRBV11-2 and TRBJ2-2; no clear D. Germline-derived CDR1 and CDR2 are SGHAT and FQNNGV. This CDR3 has 15 amino acids. Trimming stripped 1 base from V and 1 base from J, with 7 bases between. CDR3 bases: TGTGCCAGCAGCTTAGTGGGCAGGAACACCGGGGAGCTGTTTTTT. Amino acid sequence: CASSLVGRNTGELFF.

The chain recombines TRBV27 with TRBJ1-1, with 7 nucleotides matching TRBD1. Trimming removed 6 bases from V and 7 bases from J; junction bases left unmatched: 8. Germline V gene lookup returns CDR1 MNHEY and CDR2 SMNVEV (reference sequence). This CDR3 has 13 amino acids. Here the CDR3 DNA reads TGTGCCAGCAGCCGGACAGGTCCGCATGAAGCTTTCTTT. It codes for CASSRTGPHEAFF.

The CDR3 reads CASSQVGRSPPNEQFF. The CDR3 nucleotides are TGTGCCAGCAGCCAAGTAGGTCGGAGCCCACCCAATGAGCAGTTCTTC. This chain connects TRBV3-1 (or the pseudogene TRBV3-2) to TRBJ2-1; D gene ambiguous. Per germline, CDR1 LGHDT and CDR2 YNNKEL (reference sequence). V lost 1 base and J 6 bases, leaving 16 bases between the germline ends. This CDR3 comprises 16 residues.

The chain employs TRBV11-3 and TRBJ2-7, with unresolved D. The germline CDR1 and CDR2 sequences are SGHNT and YENEEA. Between the trimmed V and J ends, which lost 0 bases and 4 bases, there was a span of 10 bases. CDR3 length equals 14 residues. CDR3 sequence: CASSLDGLSYEQYF. The CDR3, as DNA: TGTGCCAGCAGCTTAGACGGTTTGAGTTACGAGCAGTACTTC.

The rearrangement links TRBV19 to TRBJ1-4, with a possible D match to TRBD1 (5 bases). CDR3 size: 15 residues. Trimming pared 4 bases from V and 1 base from J, leaving 10 bases between. CDR1 is LNHDA, CDR2 SQIVND, per germline (reference sequence). The CDR3: CASSRGGLTNEKLFF. In DNA form, the CDR3 reads TGTGCCAGTAGTAGGGGGGGTTTAACTAATGAAAAACTGTTTTTT.

V usage is TRBV5-6 and J usage is TRBJ1-2; D is perhaps TRBD1 (5 bases). CDR3 length equals 13 residues. Germline V CDR1 and CDR2: SGHDT, YYEEEE. The germline V and J ends were trimmed by 5 bases and 8 bases, with 16 bases remaining between them. The CDR3 protein is CASSSQGWYGYTF. The DNA of the CDR3 is TGTGCCAGCAGTTCCCAGGGTTGGTACGGCTACACCTTC.